This entry lists 9 T cell receptor beta chains sequenced from one sample in a study of shared clonotypes between healthy human individuals (TCRdb year 2020). Libraries were constructed by the immunoSEQ multiplex PCR assay. TCRdb stores this immuneACCESS table with in-frame sequences only. Part of the clones is absent; in the studies checked, under half of the shortfall reflects unresolved V genes, and no reason is known for the rest. The sample table records about 960,000 clones; 60% to 85% of these occur just once. The ten largest clones represent 1.5% of the sample. The sequenced material came from memory CD4+ T cells sorted from blood. The meaning of the sample's cell subset or site label: CD45RA-negative fraction. These TCRs come from a man younger than 30 in good health.

The chain combines TRBV11-2 with TRBJ2-5; D is possibly TRBD1 (6 bases). The CDR3 is 14 residues long. Trimming left V 5 bases short and J 4 bases short, with 14 bases between. Germline CDR1 reads SGHAT; CDR2 reads FQNNGV. The CDR3 loop is CASSKQGLRETQYF. CDR3 sequence (DNA): TGTGCCAGCAGCAAACAGGGATTGCGAGAGACCCAGTACTTC.

The chain carries TRBV5-4 and TRBJ2-6; D may be TRBD2 (5 bases). The CDR3 sequence is 16 residues long. CDR1 and CDR2 (germline): SGHNT, YYREEE (reference sequence). The ends were cut back, 4 bases at V and 1 base at J, with 12 bases in the middle. The CDR3 sequence: CASSAGLNSGANVLTF. In DNA form, the CDR3 reads TGTGCCAGCAGCGCTGGACTGAATTCTGGGGCCAACGTCCTGACTTTC.

The chain joins TRBV20-1 to TRBJ2-4; D remains ambiguous. The CDR3 contains 11 residues. Deletions cut 6 bases from V and 6 bases from J, with 9 bases between. The germline V gene has CDR1 DFQATT and CDR2 SNEGSKA (reference sequence). The CDR3 nucleotides are TGCAGTGCAAGTCTTGGAAACATTCAGTACTTC. It is translated as CSASLGNIQYF.

The chain links TRBV5-1 to TRBJ1-4, with D unclear. Trimming took 1 base from V and 4 from J, leaving 14 bases between them. The germline V gene encodes CDR1 SGHRS and CDR2 YFSETQ. The CDR3 extends over 16 amino acids. The CDR3 sequence is CASSLNGRAGNEKLFF. CDR3 bases: TGCGCCAGCAGCTTGAATGGTAGGGCCGGTAATGAAAAACTGTTTTTT.

This clone came up a few times. The chain is built from TRBV10-3 and TRBJ2-1; D possibly corresponds to TRBD2 (6 bases). Trimming stripped 7 bases from V and 5 bases from J, with 12 bases between. This CDR3 is 13 amino acids long. Germline CDR1 ENHRY, CDR2 SYGVKD. CDR3 nucleotides: TGTGCCATCAACGGGGGTACCAACAATGAGCAGTTCTTC. Protein sequence: CAINGGTNNEQFF.

This clone was seen a few times. The same CDR3 is also encoded by other DNA sequences in this sample. The chain joins TRBV4-2 to TRBJ2-7; 10 bases are a match to TRBD2. Germline V CDR1 and CDR2: LGHNA, YNFKEQ. With V trimmed by 4 bases and J by 3 bases, 6 bases remained unmatched. The CDR3 runs to 15 residues. The CDR3 sequence: CASSPLAGASYEQYF. CDR3 coding DNA: TGTGCCAGCAGCCCTCTAGCGGGGGCGAGCTACGAGCAGTACTTC.

V and J are TRBV27 and TRBJ2-7; D perhaps matches TRBD1 (5 bases). Germline V gene lookup returns CDR1 MNHEY and CDR2 SMNVEV (reference sequence). This CDR3 spans 11 amino acids. V lost 7 bases and J lost 6, with 10 bases in between. The CDR3: CASNQGGEQYF. The CDR3 nucleotides are TGTGCCAGCAATCAGGGTGGCGAGCAGTACTTC.

Turning to this clone: Mismatch with germline at one junction end may stem from a read error. The chain has TRBV30 and TRBJ1-2, with D possibly being TRBD1 (5 bases). This CDR3 has 11 amino acids. Germline V gene lookup returns CDR1 GTSNPN and CDR2 SVGIG (reference sequence). The CDR3 is CAWSVQGIANF. The CDR3 DNA reads as TGTGCCTGGAGTGTCCAGGGTATCGCTAACTTC.

The chain uses TRBV28 and TRBJ2-1; D is perhaps TRBD2 (5 bases). The CDR3 length is 14 residues. Germline assignment: CDR1 MDHEN and CDR2 SYDVKM. Deletions cut 6 bases from V and 7 bases from J, with 16 bases between. As DNA, the CDR3 is TGTGCCAGCAGCCCTACCGGACTGCGGAATGAGCAGTTCTTC. Residues: CASSPTGLRNEQFF.